This T cell receptor (beta chain) was sequenced for a study of blood T cell repertoires in COVID-19. The overall study: In each case, the material was cDNA or gDNA derived from T cells, B-cell-depleted T cells, or PBMCs.

The age range of participants was about 18 to 89 years, with residence in about 25 US areas. Using immunoSEQ multiplex PCR, the repertoire was profiled, and TCRdb retains in-frame clones only, with some absent. The table has a few hundred thousand clones, 75% to 85% seen once. Germline V gives CDR1 LGHNA, CDR2 YNFKEQ. The CDR3 runs 16 residues. Between the trimmed V and J ends, which lost 0 bases and 14 bases, there was a span of 22 bases. The TCR originated in a woman aged 40 to 50 with acute COVID-19. This chain joins TRBV4-2 and TRBJ1-4; D perhaps matches TRBD1 (6 bases). The sequenced sample consisted of PBMCs or T cells enriched from blood (not recorded which). The CDR3 region has the DNA TGTGCCAGCAGCCAAGAGGGGGAGGGGGAGAAAAGCAGCCTGTTTTTT. Protein sequence: CASSQEGEGEKSSLFF.